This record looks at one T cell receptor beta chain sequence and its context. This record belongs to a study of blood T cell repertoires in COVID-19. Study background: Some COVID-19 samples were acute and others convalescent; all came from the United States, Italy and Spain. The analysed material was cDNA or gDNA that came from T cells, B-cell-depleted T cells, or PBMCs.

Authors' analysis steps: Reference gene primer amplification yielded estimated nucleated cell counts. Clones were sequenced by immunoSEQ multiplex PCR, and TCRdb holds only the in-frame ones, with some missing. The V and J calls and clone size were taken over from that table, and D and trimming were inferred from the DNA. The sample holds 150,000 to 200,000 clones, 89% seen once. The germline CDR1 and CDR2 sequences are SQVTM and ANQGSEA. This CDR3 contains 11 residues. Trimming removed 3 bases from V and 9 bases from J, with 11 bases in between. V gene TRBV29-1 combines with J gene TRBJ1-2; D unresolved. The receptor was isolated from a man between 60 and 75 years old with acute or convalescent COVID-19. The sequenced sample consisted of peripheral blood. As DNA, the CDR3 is TGCAGCGTTGAGAGGGAAAGTAGCTACACCTTC. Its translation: CSVERESSYTF.